A selection of T cell receptor beta chains follows, all from one sample in a study of cytomegalovirus exposure and HLA in healthy donors. Clones were sequenced by immunoSEQ multiplex PCR, and TCRdb holds only the in-frame ones, with some missing. Here the sample spans more than 110,000 clones, roughly 93% being singletons. Sequenced: PBMCs. The receptors come from a man between 18 and 29 years old in good health and CMV-seropositive. Each CDR3 is given with its conserved first and last residue. D genes are given only for firm matches. Clone size is given for some rows only: seen once, a few or many times, or a class if the clone is expanded.

V gene	D gene	clone size	J gene	CDR3 protein	CDR3 DNA
TRBV7-9	TRBD1	-	TRBJ1-4	CASSFSGGRANEKLFF	TGTGCCAGCAGCTTTTCAGGGGGCCGGGCTAATGAAAAACTGTTTTTT
TRBV7-9	-	-	TRBJ2-7	CASSRDSSYEQYF	TGTGCCAGCAGTCGCGACAGCTCCTACGAGCAGTACTTC
TRBV28	-	once	TRBJ2-7	CASSFHDRPGEQYF	TGTGCCAGCAGTTTCCATGACAGGCCGGGGGAGCAGTACTTC
TRBV4-1	-	-	TRBJ2-5	CASSQEFVRDETQYF	TGCGCCAGCAGCCAAGAGTTTGTGAGGGATGAGACCCAGTACTTC
TRBV6-6	-	-	TRBJ1-6	CASRTGSSPLHF	TGTGCCAGCAGGACAGGCTCTTCACCCCTCCACTTT
TRBV4-2	-	-	TRBJ2-1	CASSLGRNYNEQFF	TGTGCCAGCAGCCTGGGCCGGAACTACAATGAGCAGTTCTTC
TRBV5-1	-	-	TRBJ2-3	CASSTGQTDTQYF	TGCGCCAGCAGCACCGGACAGACAGATACGCAGTATTTT
TRBV9	-	once	TRBJ2-2	CASSGERTGELFF	TGTGCCAGCAGCGGAGAGCGGACTGGGGAGCTGTTTTTT
TRBV4-2	TRBD2	-	TRBJ2-5	CASSQGRAVGLAGVLETQYF	TGTGCCAGCAGCCAAGGGAGAGCGGTGGGACTAGCGGGGGTTCTGGAGACCCAGTACTTC
TRBV27	TRBD2	-	TRBJ2-7	CASSVNGGTYEQYF	TGTGCCAGCAGTGTAAACGGGGGGACCTACGAGCAGTACTTC
TRBV18	TRBD2	-	TRBJ2-1	CASSPYILAGDDEQFF	TGTGCCAGCTCACCCTATATCCTAGCGGGAGACGATGAGCAGTTCTTC
TRBV28	-	-	TRBJ1-2	CASSPPGSAASHGYTF	TGTGCCAGCAGTCCCCCTGGGTCAGCGGCCTCCCATGGCTACACCTTC
TRBV6-1	TRBD1	-	TRBJ1-5	CASSEQGDQPQHF	TGTGCCAGCAGTGAACAGGGGGATCAGCCCCAGCATTTT
TRBV29-1	TRBD1	-	TRBJ2-3	CSVSGQGSGIRTDTQYF	TGCAGCGTGTCCGGACAGGGATCGGGAATACGCACAGATACGCAGTATTTT
TRBV28	TRBD1	-	TRBJ1-2	CASSLPRDRGLRNYGYTF	TGTGCCAGCAGTTTACCCCGGGACAGGGGACTTCGTAACTATGGCTACACCTTC
TRBV4-1	-	-	TRBJ2-6	CASSPSGSGANVLTF	TGCGCCAGCAGCCCCAGCGGTTCTGGGGCCAACGTCCTGACTTTC
TRBV4-1	TRBD2	-	TRBJ2-1	CASSPPVFQRETNEQFF	TGCGCCAGCAGCCCCCCTGTCTTCCAGCGGGAGACGAATGAGCAGTTCTTC
TRBV6-1	TRBD1	-	TRBJ2-5	CASSEALGQKQETQYF	TGTGCCAGCAGTGAAGCGCTGGGACAGAAACAAGAGACCCAGTACTTC
TRBV7-2	-	-	TRBJ1-4	CASSSLNPGDNEKLFF	TGTGCCAGCAGCTCACTCAATCCGGGTGATAATGAAAAACTGTTTTTT
TRBV29-1	-	once	TRBJ2-7	CSVEVPAYEQYF	TGCAGCGTTGAAGTGCCAGCCTACGAGCAGTACTTC
TRBV6-1	-	once	TRBJ2-3	CASSVGGTDTQYF	TGTGCCAGCAGTGTAGGGGGCACAGATACGCAGTATTTT
TRBV4-1	-	once	TRBJ2-7	CASSQDGGPGPTYEQYF	TGCGCCAGCAGCCAAGATGGAGGTCCCGGGCCAACCTACGAGCAGTACTTC
TRBV5-1	TRBD1	once	TRBJ1-2	CASSLTDRDGYTF	TGCGCCAGCAGCTTAACCGACAGGGACGGCTACACCTTC
TRBV9	-	-	TRBJ2-2	CASSVVGVGGELFF	TGTGCCAGCAGCGTAGTAGGGGTAGGAGGGGAGCTGTTTTTT
TRBV2	TRBD2	-	TRBJ2-3	CASSEYPSGRGDTDTQYF	TGTGCCAGCAGTGAATACCCCTCCGGGCGGGGGGACACAGATACGCAGTATTTT
TRBV2	-	-	TRBJ1-2	CASRADYGYTF	TGTGCCAGCAGGGCGGACTATGGCTACACCTTC
TRBV4-1	TRBD2	once	TRBJ2-2	CASSQEGLAGPGELFF	TGCGCCAGCAGCCAAGAGGGGCTAGCGGGGCCCGGGGAGCTGTTTTTT
TRBV5-1	-	-	TRBJ2-1	CASRRGTSPSSYNEQFF	TGCGCCAGCAGACGCGGAACTAGCCCGAGCTCCTACAATGAGCAGTTCTTC